This T cell receptor beta chain originates from a study of CXCR3-negative and CXCR3-positive naive CD8 T cells. The study's findings and limits: For naive cells, CXCR3-negative and CXCR3-positive subsets had similar TRBV-TRBJ usage; for memory cells, usage differed. CXCR3-positive naive cells carried more hydrophobic TRB CDR3s than CXCR3-negative naive cells did. Naive subsets were similarly diverse, while memory CD8+ repertoires were much less diverse.

To note about this clonotype: Its cognate antigen is unknown.

The CDR3 is made up of 15 amino acids. In germline, CDR1 is MDHEN, CDR2 SYDVKM. Via 5' RACE with UMI labels, TRB cDNA libraries were prepared. TCRdb re-analyzed the 5' RACE reads; it lists each CDR3 protein once, without DNA. This sample's table has 100,000 to 150,000 distinct CDR3 sequences. A CD45RO-CCR7+CD27+CD95- profile was what naive CD8+ T cells displayed. The chain uses TRBV28 and TRBJ2-3. This receptor was taken from a human donor in good health. Some clones in this sample may be carry-over from other donors' samples. Material: naive CXCR3- CD8+ T cells from blood. As for subset: CD45RO-CCR7+CD27+CD95- naive CD8+ T cells lacking CXCR3 (TNR3-). This chain's CDR3 is CASSLLSVSTDTQYF.